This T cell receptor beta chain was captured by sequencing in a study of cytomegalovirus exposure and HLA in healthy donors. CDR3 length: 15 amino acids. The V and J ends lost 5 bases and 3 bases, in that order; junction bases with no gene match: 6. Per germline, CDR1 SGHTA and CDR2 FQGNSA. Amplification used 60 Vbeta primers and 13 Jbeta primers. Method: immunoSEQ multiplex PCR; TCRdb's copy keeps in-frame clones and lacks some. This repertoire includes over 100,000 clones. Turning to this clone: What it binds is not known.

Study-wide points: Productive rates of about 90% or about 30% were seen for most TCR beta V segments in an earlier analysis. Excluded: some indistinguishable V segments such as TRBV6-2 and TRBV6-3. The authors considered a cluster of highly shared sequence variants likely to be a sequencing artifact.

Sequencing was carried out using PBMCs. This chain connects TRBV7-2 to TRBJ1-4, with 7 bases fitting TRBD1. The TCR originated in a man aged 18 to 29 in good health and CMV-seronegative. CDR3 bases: TGTGCCAGCAGCCCAGGACAGGTCCCTAATGAAAAACTGTTTTTT. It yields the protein CASSPGQVPNEKLFF.